These 4 T cell receptor beta chains came from one sample sequenced in a study of early T cells in non-severe SARS-CoV-2 infection (dated by TCRdb to about 2021). The library was obtained by 5' RACE. Sequencing took place on a NextSeq 500. TCRdb cleaned the public reads at Q25 with fastp, built clones with MiXCR and kept in-frame beta chains. Each entry is one CDR3 protein sequence, shown with its most common DNA and genes. A total of some 82,000 distinct CDR3 sequences appear in this sample, approximately 12% of them only once. About 4.4% of the sample goes to the ten largest clones. The sample consisted of whole blood, taken at baseline. These receptors were obtained from an adult who was a healthcare worker with PCR-confirmed SARS-CoV-2 infection or an uninfected control (not recorded which).

The chain uses TRBV19 and TRBJ2-5; 14 bases are shared with TRBD2. This CDR3 is 18 amino acids long. Germline V gene lookup returns CDR1 LNHDA and CDR2 SQIVND (reference sequence). V lost 1 base, J lost 3 bases, and 7 bases stayed unmatched. CDR3 amino acids: CASSIGAQGLAGEETQYF. DNA of the CDR3: TGTGCCAGTAGTATAGGGGCCCAGGGACTAGCGGGAGAAGAGACCCAGTACTTC.

This clonotype was found a few times. V and J are TRBV7-3 and TRBJ1-1, with 7 positions matching TRBD1. Germline V gene lookup returns CDR1 SGHTA and CDR2 FQGTGA. The CDR3 covers 13 residues. The ends lost 4 bases at V and 4 bases at J; junction bases unmatched: 3. This CDR3 is CASSSNRGTEAFF. DNA of the CDR3: TGTGCCAGCAGCTCAAACAGGGGCACTGAAGCTTTCTTT.

The V and J genes are TRBV28 and TRBJ2-1; D gene unclear. The CDR3 contains 13 residues. With 1 base removed from V and 2 bases from J, the gap between germline ends came to 3 bases. From germline, CDR1 is MDHEN and CDR2 SYDVKM. CDR3 nucleotide sequence: TGTGCCAGCAGTTTATCAACCTACAATGAGCAGTTCTTC. This gives the protein CASSLSTYNEQFF.

The chain is built from TRBV18 and TRBJ2-3; the D is unclear. V was clipped by 5 bases and J by 7 bases, with 13 bases between them. Germline CDR1 is KGHSH and CDR2 is LQKENI. The CDR3 spans 13 residues. The DNA for the CDR3 is TGTGCCAGCTCAACGGACCCACGGAATACGCAGTATTTT. Translating it yields CASSTDPRNTQYF.